This entry concerns a single TCR beta chain. What it recognizes is unknown. The study ran its PCR with 60 Vbeta and 13 Jbeta primers. Sequencing was performed with immunoSEQ multiplex PCR; in TCRdb, only in-frame clones are kept and a portion is missing. The sample holds about 100,000 clones, roughly 80% seen once. Nominally healthy donors were sampled, though unrecorded immune exposures were likely. This sample was taken from a study of cytomegalovirus exposure and HLA in healthy donors. Points from the study as a whole: Relative to the roughly 700-donor mean, N-insertions were reportedly fewer in an Asian-associated ancestry cluster in a later analysis. Some highly shared sequence variants likely arose as a pipeline artifact. The majority of TCR sequences were rare, yet some public TCRs appeared in many donors.

Germline V gives CDR1 SGHAT, CDR2 FQNNGV. V dropped 1 base and J dropped 3; count of bases not matched to a gene: 4. The CDR3 is 16 residues long. V is TRBV11-2 and J is TRBJ2-7; 12 bases align to TRBD1. Sequencing used PBMCs. The origin of this receptor is a man younger than 45 in good health and CMV-seronegative. The CDR3 DNA reads as TGTGCCAGCAGCTTAGTCGGGACAGGGGGCTTCTACGAGCAGTACTTC. Its translation is CASSLVGTGGFYEQYF.